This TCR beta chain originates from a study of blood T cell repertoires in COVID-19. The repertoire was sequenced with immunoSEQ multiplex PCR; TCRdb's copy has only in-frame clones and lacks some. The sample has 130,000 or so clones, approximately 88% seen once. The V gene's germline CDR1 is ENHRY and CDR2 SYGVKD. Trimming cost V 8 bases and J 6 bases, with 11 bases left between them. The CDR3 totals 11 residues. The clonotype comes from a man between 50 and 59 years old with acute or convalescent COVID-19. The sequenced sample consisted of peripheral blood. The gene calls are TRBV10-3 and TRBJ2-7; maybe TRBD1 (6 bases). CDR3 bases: TGTGCCATCCGGACAGCCAGCGAGCAGTACTTC. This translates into CAIRTASEQYF.